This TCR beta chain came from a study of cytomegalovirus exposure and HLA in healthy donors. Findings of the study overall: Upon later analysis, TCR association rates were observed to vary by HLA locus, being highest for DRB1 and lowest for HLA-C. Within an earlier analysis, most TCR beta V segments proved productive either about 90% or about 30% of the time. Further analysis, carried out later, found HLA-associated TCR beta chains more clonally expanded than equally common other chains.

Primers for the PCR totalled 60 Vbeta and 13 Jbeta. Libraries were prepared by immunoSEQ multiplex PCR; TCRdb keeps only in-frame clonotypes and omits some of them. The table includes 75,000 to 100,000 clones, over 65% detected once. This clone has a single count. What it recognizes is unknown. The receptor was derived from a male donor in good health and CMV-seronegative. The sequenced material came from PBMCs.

In DNA form, the CDR3 reads TGCAGCGTGGGGGACAGGGTAGGAGAGACCCAGTACTTC. Its protein is CSVGDRVGETQYF. This sequence joins TRBV29-1 and TRBJ2-5; 9 positions match TRBD1. This CDR3 spans 13 amino acids. The V segment lost 6 bases and the J segment 4 bases; nucleotides outside the gene matches: 6. CDR1 and CDR2 from the germline V gene are SQVTM and ANQGSEA. Full variable domain (remainder filled in from reference TRBV29-1 and TRBJ2-5): SAVISQKPSRDICQRGTSLTIQCQVDSQVTMMFWYRQQPGQSLTLIATANQGSEATYESGFVIDKFPISRPNLTFSTLTVSNMSPEDSSIYLCSVGDRVGETQYFGPGTRLLVL.